The sequence of this T cell receptor beta chain was determined in a study of blood T cell repertoires in COVID-19. As for the study in general: The cDNA or gDNA used as material had been derived from T cells, B-cell-depleted T cells, or PBMCs.

This table comes from immunoSEQ multiplex PCR, and its TCRdb copy is limited to in-frame clones, with some not included. The table records more than 90,000 clones, roughly nine tenths of them present only once. V was clipped by 5 bases and J by 8 bases; unmatched bases: 6. The CDR3 extends over 14 amino acids. CDR1 LNHNV and CDR2 YYDKDF come from the germline V gene (reference sequence). This TCR derives from a man over 45 with acute or convalescent COVID-19. The chain has TRBV15 and TRBJ1-6; 7 bases fit TRBD1. Sequenced input: peripheral blood. The CDR3 loop is CATSPDRDYSPLHF. As DNA, the CDR3 is TGTGCCACCAGCCCCGACAGGGATTATTCACCCCTCCACTTT. The full variable domain, in which reference TRBV15 and TRBJ1-6 provide the parts outside the CDR3, is DAMVIQNPRYQVTQFGKPVTLSCSQTLNHNVMYWYQQKSSQAPKLLFHYYDKDFNNEADTPDNFQSRRPNTSFCFLDIRSPGLGDTAMYLCATSPDRDYSPLHFGNGTRLTVT.